This TCR beta chain was obtained from a study of T cell repertoires in ileal Crohn's disease. Across the study: M6 samples are neoterminal ileum biopsies from postoperative colonoscopy.

V was shortened by 2 bases and J by 4 bases, with 14 bases between the two germline ends. The V gene's germline CDR1 is LGHNT and CDR2 FRNRAP. This CDR3 contains 15 residues. The assay was immunoSEQ multiplex PCR, and TCRdb's table has in-frame clones only and misses some. The profile covers over 8,500 clones, with 70% to 90% appearing a single time and approximately 16% taken by the ten largest. Indicated time point: neoterminal ileum biopsy at postoperative endoscopy, about 6 months after surgery. This clonotype was sampled from an adult with Crohn's disease. Sequencing was performed on ileal tissue. The chain has TRBV12-5 and TRBJ2-5; the D gene is possibly TRBD2 (6 bases). In nucleotides, the CDR3 is TGTGCTAGTGGTTTGAGGCAGGGAGGCGTAGAGACCCAGTACTTC. This codes for CASGLRQGGVETQYF.